This T cell receptor beta chain was obtained from a study of cytotoxic CD8 clonotypes in ibrutinib-treated CLL. The CDR3 loop spans 15 amino acids. CDR1 SEHNR and CDR2 FQNEAQ come from the germline V gene (reference sequence). The V and J ends lost 4 bases and 4 bases respectively, with 17 bases between them. Assay used: immunoSEQ multiplex PCR; TCRdb lists only in-frame clones, some missing. Of some 120,000 clones listed, under 90% are singletons. V is TRBV7-9 and J is TRBJ2-7; tentatively, D is TRBD1 (8 bases). The sequencing used PBMCs, collected after 24 months of ibrutinib treatment. The sequence was collected from a human donor with chronic lymphocytic leukemia. For the CDR3, the DNA is TGTGCCAGCAGCTCGGCGGACAGGGAGGGTTACGAGCAGTACTTC. Translating it yields CASSSADREGYEQYF.